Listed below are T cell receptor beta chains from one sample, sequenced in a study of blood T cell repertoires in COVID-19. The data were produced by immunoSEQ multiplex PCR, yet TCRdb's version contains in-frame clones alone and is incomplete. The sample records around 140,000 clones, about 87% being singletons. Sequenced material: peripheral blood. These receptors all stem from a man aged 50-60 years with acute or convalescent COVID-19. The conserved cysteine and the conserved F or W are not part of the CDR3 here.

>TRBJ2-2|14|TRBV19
ASSTGTSGSRRELF
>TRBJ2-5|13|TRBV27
ATNGQGIFGETQY
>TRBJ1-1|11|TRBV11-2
ASSAGFYTEAF
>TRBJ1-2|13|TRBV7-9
ASSLGQVKSGGYT
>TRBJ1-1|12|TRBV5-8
ASSWEVLNTEAF
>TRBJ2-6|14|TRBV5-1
ASAARGSSGANVLT
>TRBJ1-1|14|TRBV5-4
ASSLFPGGIGTEAF
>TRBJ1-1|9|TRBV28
ASSYTGGAF
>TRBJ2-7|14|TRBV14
ASSPQGAGGSYEQY
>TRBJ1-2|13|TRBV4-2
ASSQEQGTGHLHT
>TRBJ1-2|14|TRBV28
ASTNGGNTLGEGYT
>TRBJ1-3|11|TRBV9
ASSRGDGNTIY
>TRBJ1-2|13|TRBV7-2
ASTQGGRPRGGYT
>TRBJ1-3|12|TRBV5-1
ASSLGQGGNTIY
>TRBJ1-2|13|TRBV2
ASSPRTLPIYGYT
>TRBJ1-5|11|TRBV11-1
ASSLYSNQPQH
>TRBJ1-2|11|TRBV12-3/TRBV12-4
ASSSTGIYGYT
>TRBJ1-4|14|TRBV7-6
ASSIRQGVSNEKLF
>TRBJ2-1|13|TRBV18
ASSFGLAGYNEQF
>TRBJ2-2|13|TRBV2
ASSETQSNTGELF
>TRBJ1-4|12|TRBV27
ASRLGTWTEKLF
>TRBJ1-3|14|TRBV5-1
ASSLMAGISGNTIY
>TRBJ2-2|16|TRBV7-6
ASSDWTGSGRGTGELF
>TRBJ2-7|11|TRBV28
ASRTSGSWEQY
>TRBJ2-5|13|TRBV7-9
ASSFSGGASETQY
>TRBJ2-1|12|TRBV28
ASSRIQLYNEQF
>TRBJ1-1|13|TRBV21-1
ASSPEQGGGTEAF
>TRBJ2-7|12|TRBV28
ASTPGTVRYEQY
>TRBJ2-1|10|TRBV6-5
ASSYNENEQF
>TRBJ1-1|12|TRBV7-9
ASSPGGANTEAF
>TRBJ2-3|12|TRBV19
ASSRLESTDTQY
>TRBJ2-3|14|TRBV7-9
ASSSPQGAFVNTQY
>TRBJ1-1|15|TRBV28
ASRSVGTGGTRTEAF
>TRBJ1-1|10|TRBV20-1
SASRRARDAF
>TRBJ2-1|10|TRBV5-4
ASRVVAGGPL
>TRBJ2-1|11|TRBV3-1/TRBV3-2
ASSPPGYNEQF
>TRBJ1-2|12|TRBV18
ASSTDRGVGGYT
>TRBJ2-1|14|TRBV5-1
ASSLGLAGPYNEQF
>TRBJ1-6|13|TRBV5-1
ASSLADRGRSPLH
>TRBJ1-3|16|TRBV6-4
ATGRDREYLCSGNTIY
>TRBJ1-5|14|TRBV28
ASSLWRGTSNQPQH
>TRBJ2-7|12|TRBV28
ASSPTSGNYEQY
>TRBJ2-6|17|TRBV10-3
ATSGETSAHHSGANVLT
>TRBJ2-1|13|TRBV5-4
ASSLIQRGYNEQF
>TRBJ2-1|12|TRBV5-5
ASSLSTVYNEQF